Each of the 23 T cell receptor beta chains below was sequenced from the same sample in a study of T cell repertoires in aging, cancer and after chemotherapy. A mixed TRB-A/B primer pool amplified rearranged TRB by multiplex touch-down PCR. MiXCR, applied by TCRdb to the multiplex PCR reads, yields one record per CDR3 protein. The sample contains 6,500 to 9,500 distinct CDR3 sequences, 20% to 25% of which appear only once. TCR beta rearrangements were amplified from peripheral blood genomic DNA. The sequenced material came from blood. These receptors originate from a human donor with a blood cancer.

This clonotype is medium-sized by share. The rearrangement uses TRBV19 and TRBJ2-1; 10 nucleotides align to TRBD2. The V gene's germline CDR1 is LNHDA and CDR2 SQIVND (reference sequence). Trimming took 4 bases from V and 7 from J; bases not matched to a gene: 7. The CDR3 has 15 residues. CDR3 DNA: TGTGCCAGTAGTACATCTAGCGGGGGCATAAATGAGCAGTTCTTC. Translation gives CASSTSSGGINEQFF.

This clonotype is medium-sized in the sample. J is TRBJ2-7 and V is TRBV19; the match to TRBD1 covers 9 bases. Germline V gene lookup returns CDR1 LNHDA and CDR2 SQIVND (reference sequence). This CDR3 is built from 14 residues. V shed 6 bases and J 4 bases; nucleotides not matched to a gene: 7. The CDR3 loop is CASSPGTGPYEQYF. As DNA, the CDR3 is TGTGCCAGTAGCCCCGGGACAGGGCCATACGAGCAGTACTTC.

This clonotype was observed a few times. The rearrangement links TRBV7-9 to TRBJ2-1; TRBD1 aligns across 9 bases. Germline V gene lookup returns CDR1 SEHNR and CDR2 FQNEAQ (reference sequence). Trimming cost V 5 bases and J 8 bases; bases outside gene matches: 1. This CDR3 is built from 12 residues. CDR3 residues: CASSRTGDEQFF. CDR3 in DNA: TGTGCCAGCAGCCGGACAGGGGATGAGCAGTTCTTC.

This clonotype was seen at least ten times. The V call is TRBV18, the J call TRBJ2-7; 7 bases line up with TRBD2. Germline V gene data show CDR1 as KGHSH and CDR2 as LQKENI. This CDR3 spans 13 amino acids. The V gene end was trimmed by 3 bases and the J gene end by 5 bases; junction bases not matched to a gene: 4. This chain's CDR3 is CASSPILANEQYF. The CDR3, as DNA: TGTGCCAGCTCACCTATACTAGCGAACGAGCAGTACTTC.

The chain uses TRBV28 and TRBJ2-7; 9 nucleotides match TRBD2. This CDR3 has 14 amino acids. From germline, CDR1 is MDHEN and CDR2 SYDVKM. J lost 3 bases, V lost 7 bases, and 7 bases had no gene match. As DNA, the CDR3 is TGTGCCAGCATGGCTAGCGGGACGATCTACGAGCAGTACTTC. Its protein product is CASMASGTIYEQYF.

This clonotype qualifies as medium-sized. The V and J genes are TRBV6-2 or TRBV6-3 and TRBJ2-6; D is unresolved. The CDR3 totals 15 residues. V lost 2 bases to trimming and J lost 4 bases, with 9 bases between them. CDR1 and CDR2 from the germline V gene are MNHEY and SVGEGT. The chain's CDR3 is CASSYAKTGANVLTF. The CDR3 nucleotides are TGTGCCAGCAGTTACGCTAAAACAGGGGCCAACGTCCTGACTTTC.

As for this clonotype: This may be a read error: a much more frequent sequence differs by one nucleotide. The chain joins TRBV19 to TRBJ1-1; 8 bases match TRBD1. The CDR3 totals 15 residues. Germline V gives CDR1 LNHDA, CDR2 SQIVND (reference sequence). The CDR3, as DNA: TGTGCCAGTAGAATAGATACAGGGGGTCCCACTGAAGCTTTCTTT. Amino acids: CASRIDTGGPTEAFF.

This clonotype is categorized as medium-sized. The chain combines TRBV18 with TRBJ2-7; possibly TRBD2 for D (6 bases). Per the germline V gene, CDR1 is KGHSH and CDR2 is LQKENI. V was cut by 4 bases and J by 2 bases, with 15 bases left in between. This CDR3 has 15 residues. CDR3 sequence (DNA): TGTGCCAGCTCACTGAGGAGGGACCGAGCCTACGAGCAGTACTTC. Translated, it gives CASSLRRDRAYEQYF.

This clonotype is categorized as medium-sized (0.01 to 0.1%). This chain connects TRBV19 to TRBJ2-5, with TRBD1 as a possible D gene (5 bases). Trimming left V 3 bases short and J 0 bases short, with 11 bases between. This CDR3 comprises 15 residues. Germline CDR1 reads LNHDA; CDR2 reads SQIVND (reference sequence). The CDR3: CASSIGATNQETQYF. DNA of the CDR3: TGTGCCAGTAGTATTGGGGCAACCAACCAAGAGACCCAGTACTTC.

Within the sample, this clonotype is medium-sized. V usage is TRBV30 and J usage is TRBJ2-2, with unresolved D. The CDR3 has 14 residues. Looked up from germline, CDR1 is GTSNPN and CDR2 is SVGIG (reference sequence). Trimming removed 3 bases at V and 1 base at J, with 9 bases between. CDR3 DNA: TGTGCCTGGAGCCGGACGGGGAACACCGGGGAGCTGTTTTTT. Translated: CAWSRTGNTGELFF.

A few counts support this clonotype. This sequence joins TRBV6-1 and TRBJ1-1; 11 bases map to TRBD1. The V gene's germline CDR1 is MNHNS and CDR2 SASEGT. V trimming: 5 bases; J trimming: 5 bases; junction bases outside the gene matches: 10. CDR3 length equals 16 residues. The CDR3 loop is CASSPITGTGGTEAFF. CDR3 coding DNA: TGTGCCAGCAGTCCCATAACCGGGACAGGGGGAACTGAAGCTTTCTTT.

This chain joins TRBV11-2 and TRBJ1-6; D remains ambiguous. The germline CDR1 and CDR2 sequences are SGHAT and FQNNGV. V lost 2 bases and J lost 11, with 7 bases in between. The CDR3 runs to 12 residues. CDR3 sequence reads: CASSLYPAPLHF. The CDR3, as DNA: TGTGCCAGCAGCTTATACCCGGCACCCCTCCACTTT.

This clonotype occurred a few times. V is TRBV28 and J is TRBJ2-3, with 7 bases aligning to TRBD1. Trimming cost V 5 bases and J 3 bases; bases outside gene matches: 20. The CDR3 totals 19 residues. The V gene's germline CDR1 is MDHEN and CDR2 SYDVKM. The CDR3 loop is CASSNGREQGMPITDTQYF. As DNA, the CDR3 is TGTGCCAGCAGTAACGGGCGAGAACAGGGGATGCCTATAACAGATACGCAGTATTTT.

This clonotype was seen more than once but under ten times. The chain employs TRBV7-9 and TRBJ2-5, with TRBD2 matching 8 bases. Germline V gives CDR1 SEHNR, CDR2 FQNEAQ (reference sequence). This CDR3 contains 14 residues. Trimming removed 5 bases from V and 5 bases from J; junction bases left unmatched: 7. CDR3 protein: CASSPSGREETQYF. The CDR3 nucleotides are TGTGCCAGCAGCCCCTCCGGGAGGGAGGAGACCCAGTACTTC. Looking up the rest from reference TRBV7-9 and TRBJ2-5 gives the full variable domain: DTGVSQNPRHKITKRGQNVTFRCDPISEHNRLYWYRQTLGQGPEFLTYFQNEAQLEKSRLLSDRFSAERPKGSFSTLEIQRTEQGDSAMYLCASSPSGREETQYFGPGTRLLVL.

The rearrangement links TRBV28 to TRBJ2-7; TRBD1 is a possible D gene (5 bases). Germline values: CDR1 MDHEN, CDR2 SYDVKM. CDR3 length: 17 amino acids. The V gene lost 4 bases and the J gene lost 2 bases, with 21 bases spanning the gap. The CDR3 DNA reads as TGTGCCAGCAGTTCGCCTGCCGAGTTGACAGTTACCTACGAGCAGTACTTC. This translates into CASSSPAELTVTYEQYF.

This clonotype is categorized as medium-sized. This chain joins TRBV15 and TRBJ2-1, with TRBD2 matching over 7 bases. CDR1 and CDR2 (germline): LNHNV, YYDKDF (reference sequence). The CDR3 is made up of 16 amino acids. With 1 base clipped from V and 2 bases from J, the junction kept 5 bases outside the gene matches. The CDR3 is CATSRGRELPYNEQFF. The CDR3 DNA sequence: TGTGCCACCAGCAGAGGGCGGGAGCTACCCTACAATGAGCAGTTCTTC.

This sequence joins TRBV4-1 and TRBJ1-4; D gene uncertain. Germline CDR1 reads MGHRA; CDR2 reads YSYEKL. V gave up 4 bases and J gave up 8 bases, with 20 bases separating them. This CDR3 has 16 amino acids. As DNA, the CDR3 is TGCGCCAGCAGCCCAGAGGAAGGGTCTTTCCCCGAAAAACTGTTTTTT. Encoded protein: CASSPEEGSFPEKLFF.

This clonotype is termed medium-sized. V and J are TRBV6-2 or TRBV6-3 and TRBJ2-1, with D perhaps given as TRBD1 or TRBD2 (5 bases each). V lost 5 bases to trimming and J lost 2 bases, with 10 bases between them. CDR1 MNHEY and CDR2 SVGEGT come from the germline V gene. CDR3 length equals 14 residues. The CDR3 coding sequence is TGTGCCAGCAGTGGGACGGCGGCCTACAATGAGCAGTTCTTC. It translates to CASSGTAAYNEQFF.

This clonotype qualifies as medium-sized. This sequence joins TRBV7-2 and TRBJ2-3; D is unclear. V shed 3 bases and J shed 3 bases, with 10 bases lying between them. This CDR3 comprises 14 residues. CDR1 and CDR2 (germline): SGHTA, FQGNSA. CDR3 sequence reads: CASSLGVLTDTQYF. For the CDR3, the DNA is TGTGCCAGCAGCTTGGGCGTTTTGACAGATACGCAGTATTTT.

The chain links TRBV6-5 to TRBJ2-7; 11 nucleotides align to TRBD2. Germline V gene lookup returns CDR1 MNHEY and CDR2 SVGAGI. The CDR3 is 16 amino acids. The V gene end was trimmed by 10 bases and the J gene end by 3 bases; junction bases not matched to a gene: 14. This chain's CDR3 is CAISPRGLAGGYEQYF. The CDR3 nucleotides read TGTGCCATCAGCCCCAGGGGGCTAGCGGGAGGCTACGAGCAGTACTTC.

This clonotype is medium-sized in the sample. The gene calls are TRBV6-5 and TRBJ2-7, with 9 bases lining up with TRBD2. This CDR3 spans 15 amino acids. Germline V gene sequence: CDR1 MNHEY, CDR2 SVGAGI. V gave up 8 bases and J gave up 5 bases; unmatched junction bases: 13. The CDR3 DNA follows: TGTGCCAGCGCCGAGGGTGCGGGAGGGCCCCACGAGCAGTACTTC. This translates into CASAEGAGGPHEQYF.

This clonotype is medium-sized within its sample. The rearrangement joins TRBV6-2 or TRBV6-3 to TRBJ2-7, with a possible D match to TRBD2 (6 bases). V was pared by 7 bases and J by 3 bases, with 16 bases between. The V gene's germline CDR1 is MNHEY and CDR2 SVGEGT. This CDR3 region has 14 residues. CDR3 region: CASKEAGRNYEQYF. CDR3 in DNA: TGTGCCAGCAAAGAGGCAGGGAGGAACTACGAGCAGTACTTC.

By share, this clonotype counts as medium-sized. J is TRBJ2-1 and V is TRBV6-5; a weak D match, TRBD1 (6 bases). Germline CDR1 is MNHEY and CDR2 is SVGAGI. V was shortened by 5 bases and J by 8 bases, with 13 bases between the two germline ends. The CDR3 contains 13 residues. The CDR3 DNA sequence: TGTGCCAGCAGTAAACAGGGTTTCCATGAGCAGTTCTTC. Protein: CASSKQGFHEQFF.